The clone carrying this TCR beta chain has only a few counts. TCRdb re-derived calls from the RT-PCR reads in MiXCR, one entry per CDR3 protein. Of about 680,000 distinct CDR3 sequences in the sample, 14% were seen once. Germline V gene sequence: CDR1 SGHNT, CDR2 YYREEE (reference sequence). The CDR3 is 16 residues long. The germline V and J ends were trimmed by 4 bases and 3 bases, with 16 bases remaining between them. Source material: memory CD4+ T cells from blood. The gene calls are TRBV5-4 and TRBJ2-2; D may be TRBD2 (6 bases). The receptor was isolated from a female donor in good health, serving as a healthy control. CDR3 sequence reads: CASSVGTLTYTGELFF. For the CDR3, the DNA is TGTGCCAGCAGCGTCGGGACTCTAACTTACACCGGGGAGCTGTTTTTT.